The TCR beta chain described here comes from a study of T cell changes during pregnancy in multiple sclerosis. Profiled with immunoSEQ multiplex PCR; TCRdb holds only in-frame clones, not every one. Of under 40,000 clones detected, approximately 93% appear once; the ten largest clones hold around 8.3%. CDR3 length: 16 residues. The V and J ends lost 4 bases and 4 bases, in that order; junction bases with no gene match: 10. Germline V CDR1 and CDR2: LGHNA, YNFKEQ. Source: CD8+ T cells from peripheral blood mononuclear cells, taken in the third trimester of pregnancy. The V gene is TRBV4-2, the J gene TRBJ2-5, with TRBD2 identical over 9 bases. The source of this sequence is a female donor with multiple sclerosis, enrolled in a pregnancy study. Here the CDR3 reads CASSPPGGGAGETQYF. CDR3 nucleotides: TGTGCCAGCAGCCCGCCTGGCGGGGGGGCCGGAGAGACCCAGTACTTC.